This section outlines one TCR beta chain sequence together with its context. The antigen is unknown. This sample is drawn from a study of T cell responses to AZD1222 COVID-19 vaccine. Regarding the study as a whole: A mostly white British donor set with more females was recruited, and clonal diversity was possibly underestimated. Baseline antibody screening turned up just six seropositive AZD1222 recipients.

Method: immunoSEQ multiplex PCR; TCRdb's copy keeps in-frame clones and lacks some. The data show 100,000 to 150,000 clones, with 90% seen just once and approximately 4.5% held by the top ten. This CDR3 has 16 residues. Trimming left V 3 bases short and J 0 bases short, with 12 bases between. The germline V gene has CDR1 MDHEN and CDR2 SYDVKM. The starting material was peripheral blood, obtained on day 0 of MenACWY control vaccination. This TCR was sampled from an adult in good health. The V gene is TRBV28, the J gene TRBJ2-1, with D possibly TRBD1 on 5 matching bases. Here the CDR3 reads CASSFSGKGSYNEQFF. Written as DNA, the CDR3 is TGTGCCAGCAGTTTCTCAGGGAAGGGCTCCTACAATGAGCAGTTCTTC.